This T cell receptor beta chain appears in the sequencing data of a study of blood T cell repertoires in COVID-19. On the study more broadly: Acute and convalescent COVID-19 samples came from the United States, Italy and Spain. T cells, B-cell-depleted T cells, or PBMCs supplied cDNA or gDNA.

Trimming removed 4 bases from V and 3 bases from J; junction bases left unmatched: 5. Germline CDR1 SGHDN, CDR2 FVKESK. The CDR3 is 16 residues long. The authors' processing: It was from reference gene primer amplification that nucleated cell counts were estimated. The method was immunoSEQ multiplex PCR; TCRdb's version includes in-frame clones alone and lacks a portion of them. That table gives V, J and clone size, and the DNA gave D and trimming. The profile shows more than 150,000 clones, roughly 80% of them singletons. The TCR sequence derives from a man in his sixties with active or convalescent COVID-19. The genes are TRBV14 and TRBJ2-1; 11 bases match TRBD2. Material for sequencing was peripheral blood. Here the CDR3 DNA reads TGTGCCAGCAGCCGGGCCGGACTAGCGGGCTACAATGAGCAGTTCTTC. The encoded protein is CASSRAGLAGYNEQFF.